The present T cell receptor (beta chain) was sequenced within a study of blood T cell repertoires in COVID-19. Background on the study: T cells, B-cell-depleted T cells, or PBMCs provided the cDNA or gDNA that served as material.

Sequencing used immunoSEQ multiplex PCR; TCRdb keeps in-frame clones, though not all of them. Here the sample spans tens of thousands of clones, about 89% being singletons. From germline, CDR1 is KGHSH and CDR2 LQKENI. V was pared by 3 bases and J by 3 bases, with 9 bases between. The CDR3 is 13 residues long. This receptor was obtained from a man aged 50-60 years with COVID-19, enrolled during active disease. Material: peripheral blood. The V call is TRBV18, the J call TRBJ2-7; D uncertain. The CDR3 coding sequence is TGTGCCAGCTCACCTCTTAAAAACTACGAGCAGTACTTC. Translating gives CASSPLKNYEQYF. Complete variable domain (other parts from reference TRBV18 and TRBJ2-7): NAGVMQNPRHLVRRRGQEARLRCSPMKGHSHVYWYRQLPEEGLKFMVYLQKENIIDESGMPKERFSAEFPKEGPSILRIQQVVRGDSAAYFCASSPLKNYEQYFGPGTRLTVT.